Below are 18 T cell receptor beta chains sequenced from a single sample in a study of T cell changes during pregnancy in multiple sclerosis. Measured with immunoSEQ multiplex PCR; TCRdb has only the in-frame clones, and not every one. The sample has about 15,000 clones, 80% to 90% seen once. The material sequenced was CD8+ T cells from peripheral blood mononuclear cells, taken in the second trimester of pregnancy. The receptors come from a female donor in good health, enrolled as a control in a pregnancy study.

By share, this clone counts as medium-sized (0.01 to 0.1%). The chain combines TRBV6-5 with TRBJ1-2; TRBD1 aligns across 9 bases. The germline V gene encodes CDR1 MNHEY and CDR2 SVGAGI. V shed 5 bases, J shed 4 bases, and the junction held 5 bases outside the gene matches. This CDR3 has 14 amino acids. The CDR3 DNA reads as TGTGCCAGCAGTGCACAGGGGGCTTTCTATGGCTACACCTTC. Residues: CASSAQGAFYGYTF.

This clone appeared a single time. V is TRBV7-3 and J is TRBJ2-1; possibly TRBD2 for D (6 bases). This CDR3 is built from 17 residues. The V end was cut by 3 bases, the J end by 4 bases, with 19 bases between. Looked up from germline, CDR1 is SGHTA and CDR2 is FQGTGA. The CDR3: CASSLHQGLRLYNEQFF. In nucleotides, the CDR3 is TGTGCCAGCAGCTTGCACCAGGGACTTCGTCTTTACAATGAGCAGTTCTTC.

The chain employs TRBV11-2 and TRBJ1-2, with D unresolved. This CDR3 is 15 amino acids long. Germline V CDR1 and CDR2: SGHAT, FQNNGV. Trimming pared 0 bases from V and 0 bases from J, leaving 8 bases between. CDR3 amino acids: CASSLEGSANYGYTF. CDR3 coding DNA: TGTGCCAGCAGCTTAGAGGGCTCCGCTAACTATGGCTACACCTTC.

The V and J genes are TRBV5-6 and TRBJ2-1; D is perhaps TRBD2 (7 bases). CDR1 and CDR2 from the germline V gene are SGHDT and YYEEEE. V was cut by 3 bases and J by 4 bases, with 11 bases left in between. This CDR3 is built from 14 residues. The CDR3 DNA reads TGTGCCAGCAGCTCGGGGGGCATATACAATGAGCAGTTCTTC. It yields the protein CASSSGGIYNEQFF.

V usage is TRBV5-4 and J usage is TRBJ2-1; 8 bases line up with TRBD1. This CDR3 is built from 13 residues. The germline CDR1 and CDR2 sequences are SGHNT and YYREEE (reference sequence). Unmatched junction bases numbered 1, after V lost 4 bases and J lost 4 bases. For the CDR3, the DNA is TGTGCCAGCAGCCGACAGGGGTACAATGAGCAGTTCTTC. It translates to CASSRQGYNEQFF. The full variable domain, rest sourced from reference TRBV5-4 and TRBJ2-1, is ETGVTQSPTHLIKTRGQQVTLRCSSQSGHNTVSWYQQALGQGPQFIFQYYREEENGRGNFPPRFSGLQFPNYSSELNVNALELDDSALYLCASSRQGYNEQFFGPGTRLTVL.

The chain joins TRBV9 to TRBJ2-1; the D gene is possibly TRBD2 (5 bases). V lost 3 bases to trimming and J lost 0 bases, with 16 bases between them. The CDR3 length is 17 residues. Germline assignment: CDR1 SGDLS and CDR2 YYNGEE. The CDR3 nucleotides are TGTGCCAGCAGCGGCCGGTCTTTCGGGGACTCCTACAATGAGCAGTTCTTC. Amino acid sequence: CASSGRSFGDSYNEQFF.

The DNA of the CDR3 is TGTGCCAGCAGCTTTGTTTCGGATGAGCAGTTCTTC. It encodes CASSFVSDEQFF. The chain links TRBV7-9 to TRBJ2-1; D unclear. This CDR3 is 12 amino acids long. Trimming removed 3 bases from V and 8 bases from J, with 8 bases in between. Germline values: CDR1 SEHNR, CDR2 FQNEAQ (reference sequence).

This chain connects TRBV27 to TRBJ2-5; no reliable D call. TRBJ2-7 explains the end of the DNA better; the J call may be wrong. Germline lookup yields CDR1 MNHEY and CDR2 SMNVEV (reference sequence). The CDR3 covers 15 residues. In DNA form, the CDR3 reads TGTGCCAGCAGTTCACCACAGCTCAGCTCCTACGAGCAGTACTTC. It yields the protein CASSSPQLSSYEQYF.

The chain links TRBV9 to TRBJ1-2, with 11 bases matching TRBD1. CDR3 length: 15 residues. Trimming cost V 3 bases and J 6 bases; bases outside gene matches: 7. The germline CDR1 and CDR2 sequences are SGDLS and YYNGEE. In DNA form, the CDR3 reads TGTGCCAGCAGCGGGCGGACAGGGGGCCGGGATGGCTACACCTTC. It translates to CASSGRTGGRDGYTF.

V usage is TRBV4-2 and J usage is TRBJ1-2, with 10 bases matching TRBD1. With 2 bases clipped from V and 2 bases from J, the junction kept 5 bases outside the gene matches. This CDR3 spans 16 amino acids. Germline V gene sequence: CDR1 LGHNA, CDR2 YNFKEQ. DNA of the CDR3: TGTGCCAGCAGCCAATTCCCGACAGGGGGCAACTATGGCTACACCTTC. It codes for CASSQFPTGGNYGYTF.

This clone is medium-sized by share. The V call is TRBV7-2, the J call TRBJ1-6, with D tentatively TRBD1 (6 bases). The V gene lost 1 base and the J gene lost 6 bases, with 16 bases spanning the gap. Germline-derived CDR1 and CDR2 are SGHTA and FQGNSA. The CDR3 contains 17 residues. The CDR3 DNA sequence: TGTGCCAGCAGCTTAGAGCCGGGGGGCGGCTTTAATTCACCCCTCCACTTT. As protein: CASSLEPGGGFNSPLHF.

The V and J genes are TRBV6-4 and TRBJ1-2, with 8 nucleotides matching TRBD1. CDR3 length: 18 amino acids. Germline V gene sequence: CDR1 MRHNA, CDR2 SNTAGT. V trimming: 0 bases; J trimming: 3 bases; junction bases outside the gene matches: 12. The CDR3 loop is CASSDSFEGQGGDYGYTF. CDR3 in DNA: TGTGCCAGCAGTGACTCGTTCGAAGGACAGGGTGGGGACTATGGCTACACCTTC.

CDR3 in amino acids: CASSDRAEAFF. For the CDR3, the DNA is TGTGCCAGCAGCGACAGGGCTGAAGCTTTCTTT. The chain links TRBV6-5 to TRBJ1-1; 7 bases are shared with TRBD1. The ends lost 6 bases at V and 6 bases at J; junction bases unmatched: 1. CDR1 and CDR2 from the germline V gene are MNHEY and SVGAGI. The CDR3 has 11 residues.

The chain couples TRBV4-2 to TRBJ2-2, with 7 bases that match TRBD2. J gave up 10 bases and V 3 bases, and 2 bases lay outside the gene matches. The CDR3 sequence is 12 residues long. Germline-derived CDR1 and CDR2 are LGHNA and YNFKEQ. CDR3 DNA: TGTGCCAGCAGCCAGGGGGGGGTGGAGCTGTTTTTT. Translation gives CASSQGGVELFF.

The chain recombines TRBV7-8 with TRBJ2-7; 11 bases map to TRBD1. Trimming cost V 5 bases and J 2 bases; bases outside gene matches: 2. The CDR3 sequence is 14 residues long. The germline V gene has CDR1 SGHVS and CDR2 FQNEAQ. CDR3 residues: CASSPGQGAYEQYF. The CDR3 DNA sequence: TGTGCCAGCAGCCCGGGACAGGGGGCCTACGAGCAGTACTTC.

This chain uses TRBV10-3 with TRBJ2-1; TRBD1 agrees at 9 bases. The CDR3 extends over 16 amino acids. Germline values: CDR1 ENHRY, CDR2 SYGVKD. The ends lost 2 bases at V and 8 bases at J; junction bases unmatched: 10. CDR3 nucleotides: TGTGCCATCAGTGAGAGATACAGGGGGCGCATGGATGAGCAGTTCTTC. This gives the protein CAISERYRGRMDEQFF.

The chain couples TRBV27 to TRBJ2-1, with D perhaps TRBD2 (6 bases). V lost 1 base and J lost 7, with 17 bases in between. From germline, CDR1 is MNHEY and CDR2 SMNVEV (reference sequence). The CDR3 length is 16 residues. CDR3 bases: TGTGCCAGCAGTTTATTACGGCAGGACTATAGGAATGAGCAGTTCTTC. This translates into CASSLLRQDYRNEQFF.

V gene TRBV6-7 combines with J gene TRBJ1-1; 7 nucleotides align to TRBD1. TRBV6-7 is an ORF; its function is uncertain. The trim removed 4 bases at V and 4 bases at J, leaving 12 bases unmatched. The CDR3 has 16 amino acids. Here the CDR3 DNA reads TGTGCCAGCAGTTCGTCGGACAGGCGAGGACCCACTGAAGCTTTCTTT. This sequence encodes CASSSSDRRGPTEAFF.